This T cell receptor (beta chain) stems from a study of blood T cell repertoires in COVID-19. Study-wide context: PBMCs, B-cell-depleted T cells, or T cells were the source of the cDNA or gDNA that made up the material.

In the source study's methods: Reference gene primer amplification yielded estimated nucleated cell counts. Produced via immunoSEQ multiplex PCR; TCRdb's table is partial and in-frame only. The V and J calls and the clone size are those of that table, but D and trimming were determined from the DNA. The sample lists about 190,000 clones, about 84% occurring once. Per the germline V gene, CDR1 is MNHEY and CDR2 is SVGAGI. Trimming at V came to 7 bases and at J to 3 bases, leaving 3 bases not matched to a gene. The CDR3 consists of 14 residues. This clone was observed a single time. All enrollees were about 18 to 89 years old and from roughly 22 US areas. Cohorts were based on clinical histories the participants reported.

This sequence originates from a woman in her 30s who had recovered from COVID-19. The chain employs TRBV6-5 and TRBJ2-2; 9 bases line up with TRBD1. The source material was PBMCs or T cells enriched from blood (not recorded which). The CDR3 loop is CASNTGGDTGELFF. For the CDR3, the DNA is TGTGCCAGCAACACAGGGGGCGACACCGGGGAGCTGTTTTTT.